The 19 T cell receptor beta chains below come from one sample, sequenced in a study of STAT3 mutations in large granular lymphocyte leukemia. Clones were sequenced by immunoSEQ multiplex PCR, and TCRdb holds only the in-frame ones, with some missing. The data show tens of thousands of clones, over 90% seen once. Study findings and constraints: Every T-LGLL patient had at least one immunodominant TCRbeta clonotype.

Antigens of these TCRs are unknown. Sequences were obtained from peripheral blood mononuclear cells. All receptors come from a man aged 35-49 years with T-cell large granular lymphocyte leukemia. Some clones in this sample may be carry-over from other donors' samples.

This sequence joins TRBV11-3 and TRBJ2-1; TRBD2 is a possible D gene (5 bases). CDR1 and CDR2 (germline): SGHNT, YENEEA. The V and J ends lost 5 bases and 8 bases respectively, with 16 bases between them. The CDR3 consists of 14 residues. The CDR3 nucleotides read TGTGCCAGCAGCCGGATGCACGGGGTAGATGAGCAGTTCTTC. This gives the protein CASSRMHGVDEQFF.

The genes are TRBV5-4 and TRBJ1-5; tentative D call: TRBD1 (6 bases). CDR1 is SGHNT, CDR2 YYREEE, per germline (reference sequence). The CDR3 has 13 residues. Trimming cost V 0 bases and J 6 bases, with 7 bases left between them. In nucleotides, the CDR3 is TGTGCCAGCAGCTTGGAAGGGGGTCAGCCCCAGCATTTT. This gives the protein CASSLEGGQPQHF.

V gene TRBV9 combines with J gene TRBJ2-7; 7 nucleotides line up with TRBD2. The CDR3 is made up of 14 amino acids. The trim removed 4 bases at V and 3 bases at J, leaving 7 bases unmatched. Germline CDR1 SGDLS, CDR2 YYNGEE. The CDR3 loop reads CASSFRGGGYEQYF. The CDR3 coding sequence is TGTGCCAGCAGCTTCCGCGGGGGAGGCTACGAGCAGTACTTC.

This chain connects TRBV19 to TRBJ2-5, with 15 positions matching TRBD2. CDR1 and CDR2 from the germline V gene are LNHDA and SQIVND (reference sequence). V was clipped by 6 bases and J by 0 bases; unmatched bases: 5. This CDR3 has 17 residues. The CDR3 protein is CASRRTSGGAYQETQYF. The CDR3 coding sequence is TGTGCCAGTAGGAGGACTAGCGGGGGGGCGTACCAAGAGACCCAGTACTTC.

CDR3 amino acids: CASSDKGHPSTDTQYF. The CDR3 DNA reads as TGCGCCAGCAGTGACAAAGGACACCCTAGCACAGATACGCAGTATTTT. This chain connects TRBV10-1 to TRBJ2-3; D possibly corresponds to TRBD1 (5 bases). Germline loops: CDR1 WNHNN, CDR2 SYGVQD (reference sequence). Between the trimmed V and J ends, which lost 3 bases and 0 bases, there was a span of 13 bases. The CDR3 has 16 residues.

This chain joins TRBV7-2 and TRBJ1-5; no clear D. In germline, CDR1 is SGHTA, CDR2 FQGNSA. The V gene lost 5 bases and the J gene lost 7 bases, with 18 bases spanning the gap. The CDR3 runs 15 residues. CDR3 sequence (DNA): TGTGCCAGCAGCCCCCTTGTGGGGTCCGGGCAGCCCCAGCATTTT. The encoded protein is CASSPLVGSGQPQHF.

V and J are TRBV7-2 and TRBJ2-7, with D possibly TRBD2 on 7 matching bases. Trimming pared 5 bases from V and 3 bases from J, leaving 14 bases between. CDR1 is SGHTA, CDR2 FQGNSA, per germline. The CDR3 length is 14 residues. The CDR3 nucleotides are TGTGCCAGCAGCAATAGGGGGGGCGGCTACGAGCAGTACTTC. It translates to CASSNRGGGYEQYF.

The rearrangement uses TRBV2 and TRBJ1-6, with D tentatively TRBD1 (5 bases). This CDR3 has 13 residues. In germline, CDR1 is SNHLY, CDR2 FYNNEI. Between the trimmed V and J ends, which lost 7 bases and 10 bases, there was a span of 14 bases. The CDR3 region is CASKRDQESPLHF. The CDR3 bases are TGTGCCAGCAAGCGGGACCAGGAATCACCCCTCCACTTT.

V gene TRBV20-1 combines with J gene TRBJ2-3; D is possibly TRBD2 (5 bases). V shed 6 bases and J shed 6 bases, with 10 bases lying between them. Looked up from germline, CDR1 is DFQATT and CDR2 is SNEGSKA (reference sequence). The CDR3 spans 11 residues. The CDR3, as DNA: TGCAGTGCCCCAGGCGGGGATACGCAGTATTTT. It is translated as CSAPGGDTQYF.

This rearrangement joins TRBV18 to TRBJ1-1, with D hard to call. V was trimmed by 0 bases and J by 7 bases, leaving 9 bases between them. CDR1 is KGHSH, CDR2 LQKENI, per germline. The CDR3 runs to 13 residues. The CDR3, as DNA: TGTGCCAGCTCACCACCGAACGATGATGAAGCTTTCTTT. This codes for CASSPPNDDEAFF.

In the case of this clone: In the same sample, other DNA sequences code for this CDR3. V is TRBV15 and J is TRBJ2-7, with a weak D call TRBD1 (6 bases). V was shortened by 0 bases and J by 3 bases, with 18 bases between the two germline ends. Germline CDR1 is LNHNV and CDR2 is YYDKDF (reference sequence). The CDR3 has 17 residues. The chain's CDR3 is CATSRDRLQGSSYEQYF. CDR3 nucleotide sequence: TGTGCCACCAGCAGAGATCGTCTACAGGGCAGTAGCTACGAGCAGTACTTC.

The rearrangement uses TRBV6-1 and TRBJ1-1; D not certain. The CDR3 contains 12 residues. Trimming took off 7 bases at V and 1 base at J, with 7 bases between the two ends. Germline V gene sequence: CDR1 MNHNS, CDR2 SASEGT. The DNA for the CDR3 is TGTGCCAGCATGGTATCGAACACTGAAGCTTTCTTT. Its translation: CASMVSNTEAFF.

In DNA form, the CDR3 reads TGTGCCAGCAGCTTATCCCTAGATACGCAGTATTTT. This encodes CASSLSLDTQYF. V and J are TRBV7-9 and TRBJ2-3; D is uncertain. Germline lookup yields CDR1 SEHNR and CDR2 FQNEAQ (reference sequence). The CDR3 extends over 12 amino acids. V lost 2 bases to trimming and J lost 5 bases, with 5 bases between them. Supplemented by reference TRBV7-9 and TRBJ2-3, the full variable domain reads DTGVSQNPRHKITKRGQNVTFRCDPISEHNRLYWYRQTLGQGPEFLTYFQNEAQLEKSRLLSDRFSAERPKGSFSTLEIQRTEQGDSAMYLCASSLSLDTQYFGPGTRLTVL.

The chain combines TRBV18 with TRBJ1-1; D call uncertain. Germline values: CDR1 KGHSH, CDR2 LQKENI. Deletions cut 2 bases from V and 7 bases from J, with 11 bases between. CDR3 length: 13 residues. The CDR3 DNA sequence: TGTGCCAGCTCACCAGATACAAGGATTGAAGCTTTCTTT. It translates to CASSPDTRIEAFF. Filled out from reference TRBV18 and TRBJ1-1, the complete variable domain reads NAGVMQNPRHLVRRRGQEARLRCSPMKGHSHVYWYRQLPEEGLKFMVYLQKENIIDESGMPKERFSAEFPKEGPSILRIQQVVRGDSAAYFCASSPDTRIEAFFGQGTRLTVV.

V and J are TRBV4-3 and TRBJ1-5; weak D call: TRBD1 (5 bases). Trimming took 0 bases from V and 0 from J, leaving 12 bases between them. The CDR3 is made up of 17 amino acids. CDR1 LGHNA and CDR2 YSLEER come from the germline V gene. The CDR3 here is CASSQDPGPTSNQPQHF. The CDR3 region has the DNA TGCGCCAGCAGCCAAGACCCGGGACCCACTAGCAATCAGCCCCAGCATTTT.

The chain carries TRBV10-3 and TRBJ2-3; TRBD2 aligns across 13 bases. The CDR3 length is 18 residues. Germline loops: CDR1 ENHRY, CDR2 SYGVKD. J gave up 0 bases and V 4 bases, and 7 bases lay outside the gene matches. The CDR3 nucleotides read TGTGCCATCAGTGGCGGGACTAGCGGGACCTCTAGCACAGATACGCAGTATTTT. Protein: CAISGGTSGTSSTDTQYF.

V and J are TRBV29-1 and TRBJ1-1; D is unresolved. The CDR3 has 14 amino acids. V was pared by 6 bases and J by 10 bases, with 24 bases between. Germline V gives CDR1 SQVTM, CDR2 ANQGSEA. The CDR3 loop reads CSVSKDEGVRGAFF. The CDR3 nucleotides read TGCAGCGTCTCTAAGGACGAGGGTGTCCGCGGAGCTTTCTTT.

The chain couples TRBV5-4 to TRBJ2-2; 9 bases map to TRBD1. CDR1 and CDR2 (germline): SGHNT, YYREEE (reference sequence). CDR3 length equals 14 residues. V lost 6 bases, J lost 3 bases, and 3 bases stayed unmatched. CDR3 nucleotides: TGTGCCAGCAACACAGGGGGCTACACCGGGGAGCTGTTTTTT. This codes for CASNTGGYTGELFF.

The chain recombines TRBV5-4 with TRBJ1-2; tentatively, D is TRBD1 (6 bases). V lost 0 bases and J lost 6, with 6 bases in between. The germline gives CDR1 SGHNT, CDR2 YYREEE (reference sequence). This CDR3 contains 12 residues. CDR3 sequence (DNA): TGTGCCAGCAGCTTGGCAGGGGATGGCTACACCTTC. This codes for CASSLAGDGYTF.